The 21 T cell receptor beta chains below all came from one sample that was sequenced in a study of blood T cell repertoires in COVID-19. Repertoires were generated with immunoSEQ multiplex PCR, while TCRdb's copy carries only in-frame clones and drops some. The data show tens of thousands of clones, approximately 80% seen once. The sample taken for sequencing was peripheral blood. Source of these receptors: a human donor in a cohort sampled during active COVID-19.

This clone was recorded once. V gene TRBV5-1 combines with J gene TRBJ2-3; D ambiguous. V dropped 5 bases and J dropped 0 bases, with 16 bases sitting between them. The CDR3 covers 16 residues. Germline V gene lookup returns CDR1 SGHRS and CDR2 YFSETQ. The CDR3 sequence is CASSFPFELSTDTQYF. CDR3 DNA sequence: TGCGCCAGCAGTTTCCCCTTCGAACTTAGCACAGATACGCAGTATTTT. The full variable domain, its missing parts supplied by reference TRBV5-1 and TRBJ2-3, is KAGVTQTPRYLIKTRGQQVTLSCSPISGHRSVSWYQQTPGQGLQFLFEYFSETQRNKGNFPGRFSGRQFSNSRSEMNVSTLELGDSALYLCASSFPFELSTDTQYFGPGTRLTVL.

The chain uses TRBV5-4 and TRBJ2-3; D gene ambiguous. This CDR3 is 14 amino acids long. The germline V gene encodes CDR1 SGHNT and CDR2 YYREEE (reference sequence). V lost 4 bases, J lost 1 base, and 10 bases lay in between. CDR3 region: CASSLEVGTDTQYF. For the CDR3, the DNA is TGTGCCAGCAGCCTAGAAGTGGGCACAGATACGCAGTATTTT. Filled out from reference TRBV5-4 and TRBJ2-3, the complete variable domain reads ETGVTQSPTHLIKTRGQQVTLRCSSQSGHNTVSWYQQALGQGPQFIFQYYREEENGRGNFPPRFSGLQFPNYSSELNVNALELDDSALYLCASSLEVGTDTQYFGPGTRLTVL.

The rearrangement uses TRBV28 and TRBJ2-1; 8 nucleotides line up with TRBD1. This CDR3 spans 16 amino acids. Trimming took 6 bases from V and 8 from J; bases not matched to a gene: 15. Germline CDR1 and CDR2: MDHEN and SYDVKM. CDR3 coding DNA: TGTGCCAGCAGGACTGCGGGACAGGATATGAAGTATGAGCAGTTCTTC. Translating it yields CASRTAGQDMKYEQFF.

This chain uses TRBV15 with TRBJ2-5; no reliable D call. The V and J ends lost 0 bases and 5 bases respectively, with 10 bases between them. Germline values: CDR1 LNHNV, CDR2 YYDKDF (reference sequence). The CDR3 consists of 14 residues. Here the CDR3 reads CATSRDTLSETQYF. In nucleotides, the CDR3 is TGTGCCACCAGCAGAGATACACTAAGTGAGACCCAGTACTTC.

A remark on this clone: Other DNA variants within this sample encode the same CDR3. V is TRBV5-1 and J is TRBJ2-5; 7 bases match TRBD2. The CDR3 runs to 13 residues. J was trimmed by 5 bases and V by 2 bases; bases with no gene match: 3. The germline CDR1 and CDR2 sequences are SGHRS and YFSETQ. The CDR3 sequence is CASSFSGGETQYF. The DNA for the CDR3 is TGCGCCAGCAGCTTCTCCGGGGGGGAGACCCAGTACTTC. Based on the CDR3 plus reference TRBV5-1 and TRBJ2-5, the full variable domain is KAGVTQTPRYLIKTRGQQVTLSCSPISGHRSVSWYQQTPGQGLQFLFEYFSETQRNKGNFPGRFSGRQFSNSRSEMNVSTLELGDSALYLCASSFSGGETQYFGPGTRLLVL.

By sample share, this clone is medium-sized. The chain recombines TRBV7-2 with TRBJ1-4; tentative D call: TRBD1 (6 bases). The V and J ends lost 1 base and 10 bases respectively, with 16 bases between them. The CDR3 is 15 amino acids. Germline values: CDR1 SGHTA, CDR2 FQGNSA. The chain's CDR3 is CASSLVAGGDGKLFF. CDR3 bases: TGTGCCAGCAGCTTAGTAGCGGGGGGCGATGGAAAACTGTTTTTT.

The chain links TRBV2 to TRBJ1-5, with TRBD1 as a possible D gene (6 bases). The germline V gene encodes CDR1 SNHLY and CDR2 FYNNEI. V shed 3 bases and J shed 5 bases, with 11 bases lying between them. The CDR3 consists of 14 residues. The CDR3, as DNA: TGTGCCAGCAGTGACAAGGACAGCTATCAGCCCCAGCATTTT. Residues: CASSDKDSYQPQHF.

The genes are TRBV29-1 and TRBJ2-3, with TRBD2 identical over 13 bases. This CDR3 has 16 amino acids. Trimming removed 0 bases from V and 6 bases from J; junction bases left unmatched: 6. Germline V CDR1 and CDR2: SQVTM, ANQGSEA. CDR3 residues: CSVEDHTSGGDDTQYF. CDR3 nucleotides: TGCAGCGTTGAAGATCACACTAGCGGGGGGGACGATACGCAGTATTTT.

This sequence joins TRBV28 and TRBJ1-3; the D gene is possibly TRBD1 (5 bases). The CDR3 sequence is 15 residues long. Trimming stripped 3 bases from V and 4 bases from J, with 13 bases between. From germline, CDR1 is MDHEN and CDR2 SYDVKM. CDR3 region: CASSLGGVKGNTIYF. In DNA form, the CDR3 reads TGTGCCAGCAGTTTGGGGGGGGTCAAAGGAAACACCATATATTTT.

This chain connects TRBV7-3 to TRBJ1-1, with D perhaps TRBD1 (6 bases). The germline V gene encodes CDR1 SGHTA and CDR2 FQGTGA. The CDR3 is made up of 14 amino acids. Trimming removed 5 bases at V and 4 bases at J, with 14 bases between. The CDR3 coding sequence is TGTGCCAGCAGCCCGACAGGTTATCCCACTGAAGCTTTCTTT. This gives the protein CASSPTGYPTEAFF.

This chain links TRBV4-1 with TRBJ2-3, with D hard to call. The germline V and J ends were trimmed by 1 base and 1 base, with 9 bases remaining between them. Germline V gene sequence: CDR1 MGHRA, CDR2 YSYEKL. CDR3 length: 15 amino acids. The CDR3 nucleotides are TGCGCCAGCAGCCAAGGGCCTCTCGGCACAGATACGCAGTATTTT. This translates into CASSQGPLGTDTQYF.

The chain carries TRBV28 and TRBJ2-7; TRBD1 is a possible D gene (6 bases). The CDR3 is made up of 13 amino acids. Germline V gene data show CDR1 as MDHEN and CDR2 as SYDVKM. Deletions cut 6 bases from V and 3 bases from J, with 12 bases between. CDR3 region: CASSVAGVYEQYF. The DNA for the CDR3 is TGTGCCAGCAGCGTAGCAGGGGTCTACGAGCAGTACTTC.

The chain uses TRBV18 and TRBJ2-7, with 9 bases aligning to TRBD1. The V and J ends lost 6 bases and 3 bases, in that order; junction bases with no gene match: 9. There are 15 residues in the CDR3. Germline V gives CDR1 KGHSH, CDR2 LQKENI. CDR3 in DNA: TGTGCCAGCTCGGACAGGGGAGGACAGGGCTACGAGCAGTACTTC. Its translation is CASSDRGGQGYEQYF. Combining the CDR3 with reference TRBV18 and TRBJ2-7 gives the whole variable domain NAGVMQNPRHLVRRRGQEARLRCSPMKGHSHVYWYRQLPEEGLKFMVYLQKENIIDESGMPKERFSAEFPKEGPSILRIQQVVRGDSAAYFCASSDRGGQGYEQYFGPGTRLTVT.

This clone was recorded only once. The chain links TRBV28 to TRBJ1-2; possible D gene TRBD1, 5 bases. Per germline, CDR1 MDHEN and CDR2 SYDVKM. The V and J ends lost 2 bases and 8 bases respectively, with 15 bases between them. The CDR3 consists of 14 residues. The CDR3: CASSLTDRGFGYTF. CDR3 DNA: TGTGCCAGCAGTTTAACCGACCGGGGGTTCGGCTACACCTTC.

The chain is built from TRBV5-1 and TRBJ2-5, with a possible D match to TRBD2 (5 bases). The CDR3 is 17 residues long. V lost 0 bases to trimming and J lost 4 bases, with 19 bases between them. In germline, CDR1 is SGHRS, CDR2 YFSETQ. CDR3 protein: CASSLAEGALRAETQYF. CDR3 nucleotides: TGCGCCAGCAGCTTGGCCGAGGGTGCCCTGCGAGCAGAGACCCAGTACTTC.

This clone has more than one count but fewer than ten. The chain carries TRBV27 and TRBJ1-5; D not certain. V dropped 0 bases and J dropped 4 bases, with 10 bases sitting between them. The CDR3 loop spans 15 amino acids. The germline V gene encodes CDR1 MNHEY and CDR2 SMNVEV (reference sequence). DNA of the CDR3: TGTGCCAGCAGTTTATCGTGGAGGGTGAATCAGCCCCAGCATTTT. It translates to CASSLSWRVNQPQHF.

The rearrangement links TRBV7-3 to TRBJ2-1; TRBD1 aligns across 8 bases. The V segment lost 5 bases and the J segment 3 bases; nucleotides outside the gene matches: 6. The CDR3 sequence is 15 residues long. Germline CDR1 and CDR2: SGHTA and FQGTGA. The CDR3 here is CASSPQGVLYNEQFF. The CDR3, as DNA: TGTGCCAGCAGCCCACAGGGGGTTCTCTACAATGAGCAGTTCTTC.

This clone was seen just once. CDR3 region: CASSSPRDRGYHYGYTF. The CDR3 bases are TGTGCCAGCAGTTCACCCCGGGACAGGGGTTATCACTATGGCTACACCTTC. This sequence joins TRBV28 and TRBJ1-2, with TRBD1 identical over 10 bases. Germline lookup yields CDR1 MDHEN and CDR2 SYDVKM. J gave up 3 bases and V 4 bases, and 11 bases lay outside the gene matches. The CDR3 is 17 residues long.

The chain is built from TRBV3-1 (or the pseudogene TRBV3-2) and TRBJ1-2, with 12 nucleotides matching TRBD1. In germline, CDR1 is LGHDT, CDR2 YNNKEL (reference sequence). This CDR3 region has 17 residues. The V segment lost 2 bases and the J segment 3 bases; nucleotides outside the gene matches: 7. This CDR3 reads CASSQWDRGQVDYGYTF. The CDR3, as DNA: TGTGCCAGCAGCCAATGGGACAGGGGGCAGGTGGACTATGGCTACACCTTC.

The chain uses TRBV29-1 and TRBJ1-2; 7 nucleotides line up with TRBD1. CDR1 and CDR2 (germline): SQVTM, ANQGSEA. The trim removed 6 bases at V and 3 bases at J, leaving 4 bases unmatched. This CDR3 is built from 12 residues. The CDR3 spells CSVLTGDYGYTF. In DNA form, the CDR3 reads TGCAGCGTCCTAACAGGGGACTATGGCTACACCTTC.

This chain connects TRBV9 to TRBJ1-4, with 9 bases fitting TRBD1. The CDR3 runs to 15 residues. Looked up from germline, CDR1 is SGDLS and CDR2 is YYNGEE. V lost 2 bases and J lost 3; bases outside the gene matches: 2. CDR3 sequence: CASSVYRGPNEKLFF. Written as DNA, the CDR3 is TGTGCCAGCAGCGTCTACAGGGGGCCTAATGAAAAACTGTTTTTT.